Included here is one T cell receptor beta chain sequence, with context. The libraries were made with immunoSEQ v3. Some clones are missing from TCRdb's copy, which holds only in-frame ones; the method was immunoSEQ multiplex PCR. The sample carries more than 45,000 clones, more than 75% recorded once. The data are from a study of TIL therapy for anti-PD-1-resistant metastatic lung cancer. For the study at large: Tumors were harvested before any PD-1/PD-L1 blockade. Four tumors were EGFR-mutant and two were ALK-rearranged. Tumors carried a median about 1.5 non-synonymous mutations per megabase.

V lost 4 bases to trimming and J lost 7 bases, with 20 bases between them. Germline V lookup: CDR1 SNHLY, CDR2 FYNNEI. The CDR3 spans 17 residues. Indicated time point: pre-treatment sample, taken before nivolumab and TIL therapy. The sequence came from a person between 30 and 80 years old with non-small cell lung cancer. The sample here was blood, taken at baseline. V is TRBV2 and J is TRBJ1-6, with D perhaps matching TRBD1 (5 bases). The CDR3 DNA is TGTGCCAGCAGTGGGGGTGGGGGGACCCTACCAAATTCACCCCTCCACTTT. Translation gives CASSGGGGTLPNSPLHF.